The present TCR beta chain was sequenced within a study of molecular identifiers for immune sequencing clone quantification. General observations from the study: Clones exceeding 20 RNA copies carried over 99% of effector molecules but under 1% of naive-cell molecules.

The authors sorted naive CD8 T cells as CD8+CD4-CCR7+CD45RA+. TCRdb processed the PCR reads anew with MiXCR; each CDR3 protein has one entry. The repertoire holds under 650,000 distinct CDR3 sequences, with just under 20% as singletons. CDR1 is LGHNT, CDR2 FRNRAP, per germline. V was clipped by 2 bases and J by 4 bases, with 8 bases between them. This CDR3 region has 13 residues. As concerns this clonotype: What it binds is not known.

The sequenced material came from naive CD8+ T cells from blood, with Jurkat cell RNA spiked in. Regarding subset: FACS-sorted CD8+CD4-CCR7+CD45RA+ naive T cells. The chain combines TRBV12-5 with TRBJ1-1; tentatively, D is TRBD1 (5 bases). The clonotype was recovered from a human donor in good health. Some libraries in this study had Jurkat cell RNA spiked in. CDR3 region: CASGLSGGTEAFF. CDR3 DNA: TGTGCTAGTGGTTTGAGTGGGGGCACTGAAGCTTTCTTT.